The 25 T cell receptor beta chains listed next were all sequenced from one sample in a study of cytomegalovirus exposure and HLA in healthy donors. The assay was immunoSEQ multiplex PCR, and TCRdb's table has in-frame clones only and misses some. The table lists 130,000 or so clones, about 91% of them singletons. Sequenced: PBMCs. The receptors come from a woman younger than 30 in good health and CMV-seropositive.

J is TRBJ2-1 and V is TRBV4-2, with a possible D match to TRBD1 (5 bases). The CDR3 is 15 amino acids. Trimming removed 0 bases at V and 2 bases at J, with 8 bases between. The germline CDR1 and CDR2 sequences are LGHNA and YNFKEQ. The CDR3 sequence is CASSQDLGPYNEQFF. CDR3 DNA: TGTGCCAGCAGCCAAGATTTGGGGCCCTACAATGAGCAGTTCTTC.

This clone was seen a single time. The V call is TRBV2, the J call TRBJ2-1, with 12 nucleotides matching TRBD2. Per the germline V gene, CDR1 is SNHLY and CDR2 is FYNNEI. CDR3 size: 20 residues. Trimming took 2 bases from V and 1 from J; bases not matched to a gene: 12. CDR3 loop: CASSEPNPSGGVGSYNEQFF. Here the CDR3 DNA reads TGTGCCAGCAGTGAACCCAACCCTAGCGGGGGGGTCGGTTCCTACAATGAGCAGTTCTTC.

The rearrangement links TRBV28 to TRBJ2-6, with TRBD1 identical over 7 bases. The J segment lost 3 bases and the V segment lost 10 bases, leaving 12 bases of the junction unmatched. The CDR3 has 16 residues. Germline V gives CDR1 MDHEN, CDR2 SYDVKM. This chain's CDR3 is CATRHLQGVGANVLTF. The CDR3 DNA reads as TGTGCCACGAGACATCTTCAGGGGGTTGGGGCCAACGTCCTGACTTTC. The full variable domain, completed using reference TRBV28 and TRBJ2-6, is DVKVTQSSRYLVKRTGEKVFLECVQDMDHENMFWYRQDPGLGLRLIYFSYDVKMKEKGDIPEGYSVSREKKERFSLILESASTNQTSMYLCATRHLQGVGANVLTFGAGSRLTVL.

The CDR3 is CASSLVIGEQYF. DNA of the CDR3: TGTGCCAGCAGCTTGGTTATCGGGGAGCAGTACTTC. The V gene is TRBV5-6, the J gene TRBJ2-7; D gene ambiguous. Germline V gene data show CDR1 as SGHDT and CDR2 as YYEEEE. CDR3 size: 12 residues. V shed 0 bases and J shed 7 bases, with 8 bases lying between them.

This clone appeared once. The chain employs TRBV19 and TRBJ1-2; D may be TRBD1 (6 bases). In germline, CDR1 is LNHDA, CDR2 SQIVND (reference sequence). V was pared by 9 bases and J by 6 bases, with 14 bases between. This CDR3 spans 12 amino acids. The CDR3 region has the DNA TGTGCCAGAACACAGGGAAAGGATGGCTACACCTTC. Amino acid sequence: CARTQGKDGYTF.

The chain is built from TRBV11-2 and TRBJ2-7, with 7 bases aligning to TRBD1. CDR1 and CDR2 from the germline V gene are SGHAT and FQNNGV. V shed 5 bases and J 3 bases; nucleotides not matched to a gene: 13. The CDR3 sequence is 16 residues long. DNA for the CDR3: TGTGCCAGCAGCCCAAAGGGGGCGGCGGCTTTCTACGAGCAGTACTTC. Protein: CASSPKGAAAFYEQYF.

This chain links TRBV28 with TRBJ1-5, with D unclear. Trimming pared 6 bases from V and 0 bases from J, leaving 12 bases between. The CDR3 consists of 15 residues. Germline values: CDR1 MDHEN, CDR2 SYDVKM. For the CDR3, the DNA is TGTGCCAGCAGCCTCACGGGTTATAGCAATCAGCCCCAGCATTTT. Amino acid sequence: CASSLTGYSNQPQHF.

The chain combines TRBV28 with TRBJ1-1, with no clear D. Germline V gene data show CDR1 as MDHEN and CDR2 as SYDVKM. V lost 4 bases and J 11 bases, leaving 14 bases between the germline ends. CDR3 length: 12 amino acids. This chain's CDR3 is CASSSYTRAAFF. The CDR3 nucleotides are TGTGCCAGCAGTTCATACACCCGAGCGGCTTTCTTT.

This clone is a singleton in its sample. The chain joins TRBV29-1 to TRBJ2-3, with 9 nucleotides matching TRBD2. The V gene's germline CDR1 is SQVTM and CDR2 ANQGSEA. This CDR3 region has 14 residues. The J segment lost 0 bases and the V segment lost 6 bases, leaving 4 bases of the junction unmatched. Written as DNA, the CDR3 is TGCAGCGTCCCTAGCGGGGCTAGCACAGATACGCAGTATTTT. This translates into CSVPSGASTDTQYF.

This chain connects TRBV27 to TRBJ1-2; 11 nucleotides match TRBD1. CDR3 length equals 14 residues. V trimming: 8 bases; J trimming: 4 bases; junction bases outside the gene matches: 6. Germline assignment: CDR1 MNHEY and CDR2 SMNVEV (reference sequence). The CDR3 region is CASGAGTGGYGYTF. The DNA for the CDR3 is TGTGCCAGCGGCGCCGGGACAGGGGGCTATGGCTACACCTTC.

The chain joins TRBV7-6 to TRBJ1-5; possible D gene TRBD1, 5 bases. The CDR3 has 14 residues. Trimming cost V 0 bases and J 2 bases, with 5 bases left between them. Germline V gene sequence: CDR1 SGHVS, CDR2 FNYEAQ. Here the CDR3 reads CASSLAGGNQPQHF. The CDR3 bases are TGTGCCAGCAGCTTAGCAGGGGGCAATCAGCCCCAGCATTTT. Combining the CDR3 with reference TRBV7-6 and TRBJ1-5 gives the whole variable domain GAGVSQSPRYKVTKRGQDVALRCDPISGHVSLYWYRQALGQGPEFLTYFNYEAQQDKSGLPNDRFSAERPEGSISTLTIQRTEQRDSAMYRCASSLAGGNQPQHFGDGTRLSIL.

The chain joins TRBV10-2 to TRBJ1-2; TRBD1 matches 8 bases. This CDR3 has 14 amino acids. The trim removed 6 bases at V and 4 bases at J, leaving 7 bases unmatched. CDR1 is WSHSY and CDR2 is SAAADI in the germline V gene. This chain's CDR3 is CASSAGGLGYGYTF. CDR3 DNA: TGCGCCAGCAGCGCAGGGGGCTTAGGCTATGGCTACACCTTC.

The chain has TRBV11-3 and TRBJ2-2, with 11 bases fitting TRBD1. The germline gives CDR1 SGHNT, CDR2 YENEEA. V was clipped by 5 bases and J by 0 bases; unmatched bases: 8. The CDR3 contains 18 residues. CDR3 DNA: TGTGCCAGCAGCCCGGGGGACAGGGGGAAAACGAACACCGGGGAGCTGTTTTTT. This sequence encodes CASSPGDRGKTNTGELFF.

The rearrangement links TRBV30 to TRBJ1-6; TRBD1 aligns across 7 bases. The J segment lost 6 bases and the V segment lost 0 bases, leaving 8 bases of the junction unmatched. CDR3 length equals 16 residues. Germline lookup yields CDR1 GTSNPN and CDR2 SVGIG (reference sequence). In DNA, the CDR3 is TGTGCCTGGAGTGTGCCCGGGACAGAACTTAATTCACCCCTCCACTTT. It codes for CAWSVPGTELNSPLHF.

The V and J genes are TRBV10-3 and TRBJ2-5, with 8 nucleotides matching TRBD2. The CDR3 has 17 amino acids. Unmatched junction bases numbered 10, after V lost 0 bases and J lost 4 bases. Germline V gene data show CDR1 as ENHRY and CDR2 as SYGVKD. The CDR3 DNA follows: TGTGCCATCAGTGAGTCGACTGGCGGGGGGCTCCGAGAGACCCAGTACTTC. Translation: CAISESTGGGLRETQYF.

The CDR3 reads CAWSGRGVGTEAFF. Written as DNA, the CDR3 is TGTGCCTGGTCTGGCAGGGGGGTTGGTACTGAAGCTTTCTTT. This chain connects TRBV30 to TRBJ1-1; 7 positions agree with TRBD1. CDR1 GTSNPN and CDR2 SVGIG come from the germline V gene (reference sequence). The length of the CDR3 is 14 residues. V shed 5 bases, J shed 5 bases, and the junction held 11 bases outside the gene matches.

The chain employs TRBV7-2 and TRBJ2-7, with 9 nucleotides matching TRBD1. The CDR3 totals 16 residues. With 4 bases clipped from V and 2 bases from J, the junction kept 9 bases outside the gene matches. CDR1 and CDR2 (germline): SGHTA, FQGNSA. This CDR3 is CASSWVGTGSPYEQYF. The CDR3 nucleotides read TGTGCCAGCAGCTGGGTCGGGACAGGGTCCCCCTACGAGCAGTACTTC.

V is TRBV6-6 and J is TRBJ1-1; D remains ambiguous. The ends were cut back, 6 bases at V and 3 bases at J, with 8 bases in the middle. CDR1 and CDR2 from the germline V gene are MNHNY and SVGAGI (reference sequence). The CDR3 is made up of 12 amino acids. The CDR3 loop is CASRYEHTEAFF. The CDR3 DNA reads as TGTGCCAGCAGATACGAGCACACTGAAGCTTTCTTT.

This clone was observed a few times. The gene calls are TRBV5-3 and TRBJ1-5; D ambiguous. TRBV5-3 carries the ORF label, with uncertain function. CDR3 length: 13 residues. The germline V and J ends were trimmed by 2 bases and 1 base, with 4 bases remaining between them. As DNA, the CDR3 is TGTGCCAGAAGCTTTCAAAGCAATCAGCCCCAGCATTTT. Amino acids: CARSFQSNQPQHF.

The CDR3 DNA reads as TGTGCCAGCAGCCCTGGGGGGTTTATATCACCCCTCCACTTT. Protein product: CASSPGGFISPLHF. The chain links TRBV7-9 to TRBJ1-6, with TRBD1 as a possible D gene (5 bases). Germline-derived CDR1 and CDR2 are SEHNR and FQNEAQ (reference sequence). CDR3 length: 14 residues. V dropped 5 bases and J dropped 10 bases, with 15 bases sitting between them.

The chain employs TRBV4-2 and TRBJ2-2; D perhaps matches TRBD2 (7 bases). Germline-derived CDR1 and CDR2 are LGHNA and YNFKEQ. V gave up 4 bases and J gave up 5 bases, with 17 bases separating them. The CDR3 is 16 amino acids. In DNA form, the CDR3 reads TGTGCCAGCAGCCCAAGGGCCGGGGGGCGGACCGGGGAGCTGTTTTTT. Translation gives CASSPRAGGRTGELFF.

The rearrangement joins TRBV9 to TRBJ2-7; 7 bases are a match to TRBD2. The junction had 6 bases not matched to a gene; V was cut back by 0 bases and J by 0 bases. The CDR3 sequence is 16 residues long. The V gene's germline CDR1 is SGDLS and CDR2 YYNGEE. CDR3 nucleotide sequence: TGTGCCAGCAGCGTAGGAAGTGGCGGGAGCTCCTACGAGCAGTACTTC. It yields the protein CASSVGSGGSSYEQYF.

The chain joins TRBV28 to TRBJ2-7; maybe TRBD2 (6 bases). CDR1 and CDR2 from the germline V gene are MDHEN and SYDVKM. The V gene lost 8 bases and the J gene lost 7 bases, with 15 bases spanning the gap. The CDR3 extends over 12 amino acids. Here the CDR3 DNA reads TGTGCCAGCCGAATAGTGGCGGGAGAGCAGTACTTC. It encodes CASRIVAGEQYF.

This chain connects TRBV14 to TRBJ2-3; 10 bases map to TRBD1. The V and J ends lost 4 bases and 4 bases, in that order; junction bases with no gene match: 8. Germline V gene data show CDR1 as SGHDN and CDR2 as FVKESK. This CDR3 has 16 amino acids. The CDR3 region has the DNA TGTGCCAGCAGCCGCGGGGACAGGGGCTACTCAGATACGCAGTATTTT. Translating gives CASSRGDRGYSDTQYF.

The J gene is TRBJ1-5, the V gene TRBV2, with D perhaps matching TRBD1 (5 bases). The CDR3 consists of 13 residues. V shed 7 bases and J shed 0 bases, with 7 bases lying between them. The germline gives CDR1 SNHLY, CDR2 FYNNEI. CDR3 DNA sequence: TGTGCCAGCAAGGGGAATAGCAATCAGCCCCAGCATTTT. Its translation: CASKGNSNQPQHF.